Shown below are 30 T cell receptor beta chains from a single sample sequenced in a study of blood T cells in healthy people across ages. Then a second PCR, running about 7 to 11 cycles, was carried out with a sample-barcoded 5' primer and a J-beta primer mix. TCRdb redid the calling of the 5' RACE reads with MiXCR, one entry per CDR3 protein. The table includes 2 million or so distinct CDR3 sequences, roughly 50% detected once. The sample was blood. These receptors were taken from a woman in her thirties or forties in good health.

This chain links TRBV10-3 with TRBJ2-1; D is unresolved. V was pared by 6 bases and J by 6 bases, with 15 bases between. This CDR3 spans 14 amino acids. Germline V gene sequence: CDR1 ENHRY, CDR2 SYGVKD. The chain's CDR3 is CAISGPLAGNEQFF. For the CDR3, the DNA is TGTGCCATCAGCGGACCGTTAGCTGGCAATGAGCAGTTCTTC.

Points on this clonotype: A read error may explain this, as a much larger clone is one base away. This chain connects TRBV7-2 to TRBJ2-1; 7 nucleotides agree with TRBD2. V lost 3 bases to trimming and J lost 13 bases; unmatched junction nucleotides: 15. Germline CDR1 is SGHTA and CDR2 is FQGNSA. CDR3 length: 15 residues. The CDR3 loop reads CASSLQRGGRETQFF. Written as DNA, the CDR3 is TGTGCCAGCAGCTTGCAGCGGGGTGGTCGAGAGACCCAGTTCTTC.

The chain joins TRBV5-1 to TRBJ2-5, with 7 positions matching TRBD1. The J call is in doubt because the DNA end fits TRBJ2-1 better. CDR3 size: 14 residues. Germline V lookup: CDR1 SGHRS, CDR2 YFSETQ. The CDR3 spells CASSGGQYQETQFF. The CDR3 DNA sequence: TGCGCCAGCAGCGGGGGACAGTACCAAGAGACCCAGTTCTTC.

For the CDR3, the DNA is TGTGCCAGCGAGAAGACAGGGGGAAACGGCTACACCTTC. Its translation: CASEKTGGNGYTF. V usage is TRBV6-1 and J usage is TRBJ1-2; TRBD1 matches at 9 bases. The CDR3 length is 13 residues. Germline CDR1 is MNHNS and CDR2 is SASEGT. V lost 8 bases, J lost 8 bases, and 9 bases stayed unmatched.

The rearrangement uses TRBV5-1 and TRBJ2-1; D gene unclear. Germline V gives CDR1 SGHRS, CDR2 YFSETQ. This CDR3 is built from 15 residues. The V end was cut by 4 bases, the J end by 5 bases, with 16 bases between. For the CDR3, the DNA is TGCGCCAGCAGCATGCATAAGATATCGAACAATGAGCAGTTCTTC. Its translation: CASSMHKISNNEQFF.

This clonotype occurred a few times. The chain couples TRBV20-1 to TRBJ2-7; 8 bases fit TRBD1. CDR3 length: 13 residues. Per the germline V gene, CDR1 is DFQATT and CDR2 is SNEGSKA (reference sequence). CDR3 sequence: CSVPTGASYEQYF. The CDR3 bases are TGCAGCGTCCCGACAGGGGCATCCTACGAGCAGTACTTC.

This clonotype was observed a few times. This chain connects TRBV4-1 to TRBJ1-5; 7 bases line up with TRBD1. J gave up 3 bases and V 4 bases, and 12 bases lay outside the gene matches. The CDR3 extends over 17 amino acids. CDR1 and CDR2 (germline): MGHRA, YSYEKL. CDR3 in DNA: TGCGCCAGCAGCCCGGGTGGTCAGGGGGGGGTCAATCAGCCCCAGCATTTT. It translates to CASSPGGQGGVNQPQHF.

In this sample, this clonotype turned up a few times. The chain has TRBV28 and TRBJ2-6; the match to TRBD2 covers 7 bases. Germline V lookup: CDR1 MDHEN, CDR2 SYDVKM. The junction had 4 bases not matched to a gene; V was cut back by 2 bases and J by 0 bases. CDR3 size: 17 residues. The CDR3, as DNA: TGTGCCAGCAGTTTACCTAGCGGAAGCTCTGGGGCCAACGTCCTGACTTTC. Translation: CASSLPSGSSGANVLTF.

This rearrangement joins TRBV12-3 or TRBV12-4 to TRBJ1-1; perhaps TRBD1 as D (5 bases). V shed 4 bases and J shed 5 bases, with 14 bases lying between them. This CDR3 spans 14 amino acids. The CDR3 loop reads CASSSAGRGTEAFF. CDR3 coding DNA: TGTGCCAGCAGTTCGGCAGGGCGAGGAACTGAAGCTTTCTTT.

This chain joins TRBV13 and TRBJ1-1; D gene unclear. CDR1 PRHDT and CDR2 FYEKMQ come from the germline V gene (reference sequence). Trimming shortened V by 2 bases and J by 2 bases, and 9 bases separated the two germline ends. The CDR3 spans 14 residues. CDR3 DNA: TGTGCCAGCAGCTTAAGGTTGGCTAACACTGAAGCTTTCTTT. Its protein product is CASSLRLANTEAFF.

This chain's CDR3 is CSCFSGLAKETQYF. CDR3 bases: TGCAGTTGCTTTTCGGGACTAGCGAAGGAGACCCAGTACTTC. This rearrangement joins TRBV20-1 to TRBJ2-5; TRBD2 aligns across 10 bases. Per the germline V gene, CDR1 is DFQATT and CDR2 is SNEGSKA (reference sequence). Losses at the gene ends were 8 bases for V and 5 bases for J; bases not matched to a gene: 11. The CDR3 runs 14 residues.

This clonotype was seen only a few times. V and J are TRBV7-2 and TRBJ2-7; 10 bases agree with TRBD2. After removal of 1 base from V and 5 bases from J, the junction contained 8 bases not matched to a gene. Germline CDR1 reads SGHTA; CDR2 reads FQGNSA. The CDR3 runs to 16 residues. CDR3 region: CASSLVPGLAGDEQYF. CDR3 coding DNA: TGTGCCAGCAGCTTAGTTCCGGGGCTAGCGGGGGACGAGCAGTACTTC.

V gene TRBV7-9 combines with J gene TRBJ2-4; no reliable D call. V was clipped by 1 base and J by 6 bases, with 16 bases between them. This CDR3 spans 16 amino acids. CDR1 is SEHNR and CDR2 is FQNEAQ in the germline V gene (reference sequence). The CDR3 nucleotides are TGTGCCAGCAGCTTAGAGGGCCTTGGGTTACTAAACATTCAGTACTTC. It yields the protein CASSLEGLGLLNIQYF.

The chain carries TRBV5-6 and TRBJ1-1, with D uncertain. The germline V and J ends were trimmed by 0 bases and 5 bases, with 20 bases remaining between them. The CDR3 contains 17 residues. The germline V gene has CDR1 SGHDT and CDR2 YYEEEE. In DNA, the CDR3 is TGTGCCAGCAGCTTGGATCGGTTCCAGAGGGTTTTGACTGAAGCTTTCTTT. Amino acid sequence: CASSLDRFQRVLTEAFF.

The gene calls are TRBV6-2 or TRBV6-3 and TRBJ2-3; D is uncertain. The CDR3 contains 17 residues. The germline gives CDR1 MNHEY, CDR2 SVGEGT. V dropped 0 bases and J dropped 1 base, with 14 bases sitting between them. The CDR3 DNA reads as TGTGCCAGCAGTTACTCGATCCGCCGCGGCCGCACAGATACGCAGTATTTT. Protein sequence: CASSYSIRRGRTDTQYF.

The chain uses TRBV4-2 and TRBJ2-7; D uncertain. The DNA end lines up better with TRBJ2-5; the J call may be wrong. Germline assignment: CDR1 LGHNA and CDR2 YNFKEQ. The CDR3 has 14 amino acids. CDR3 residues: CASSQATGYGTQYF. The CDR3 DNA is TGTGCCAGCAGCCAAGCAACCGGGTACGGGACCCAGTACTTC.

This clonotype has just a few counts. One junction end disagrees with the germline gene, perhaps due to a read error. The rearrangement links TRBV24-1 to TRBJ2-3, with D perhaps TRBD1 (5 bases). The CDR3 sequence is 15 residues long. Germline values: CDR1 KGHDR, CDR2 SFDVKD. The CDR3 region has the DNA TGTGCCACTAGTGGACCGACAGCAAGCACAGATACGCAGTATTTT. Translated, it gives CATSGPTASTDTQYF.

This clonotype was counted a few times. The CDR3 here is CASSYSGQSTYEQYF. Written as DNA, the CDR3 is TGTGCCAGCAGTTACTCGGGACAGAGTACATACGAGCAGTACTTC. This chain connects TRBV6-5 to TRBJ2-7, with 7 positions matching TRBD1. The length of the CDR3 is 15 residues. V trimming: 0 bases; J trimming: 4 bases; junction bases outside the gene matches: 6. From germline, CDR1 is MNHEY and CDR2 SVGAGI.

Here the CDR3 DNA reads TGTGCCAGCAGCCAAGGGGGACAGGGGAATAAGGAAAAACTGTTTTTT. It encodes CASSQGGQGNKEKLFF. The chain uses TRBV4-2 and TRBJ1-4, with 10 bases identical to TRBD1. The CDR3 consists of 16 residues. Unmatched junction bases numbered 7, after V lost 1 base and J lost 8 bases. CDR1 LGHNA and CDR2 YNFKEQ come from the germline V gene.

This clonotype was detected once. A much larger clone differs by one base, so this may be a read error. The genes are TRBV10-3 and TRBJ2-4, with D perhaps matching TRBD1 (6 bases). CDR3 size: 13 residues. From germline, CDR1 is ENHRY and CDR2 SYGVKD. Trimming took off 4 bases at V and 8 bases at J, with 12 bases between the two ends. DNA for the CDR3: TGTGCCATCAGTGGGCCCAGGGGCCACATTCAGTACTTC. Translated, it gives CAISGPRGHIQYF.

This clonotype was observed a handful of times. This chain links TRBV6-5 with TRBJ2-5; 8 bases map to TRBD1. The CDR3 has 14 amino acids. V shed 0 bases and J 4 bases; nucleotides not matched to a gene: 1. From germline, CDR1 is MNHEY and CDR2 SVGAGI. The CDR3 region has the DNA TGTGCCAGCAGTTACTCCGACAGGGGAGAGACCCAGTACTTC. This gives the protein CASSYSDRGETQYF.

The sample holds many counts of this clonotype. The CDR3 DNA reads TGTGCCAGCAGCTTAGCGGGGGGTACGCAGTATTTT. Encoded protein: CASSLAGGTQYF. The V and J genes are TRBV7-8 and TRBJ2-3, with a possible D match to TRBD2 (6 bases). Germline-derived CDR1 and CDR2 are SGHVS and FQNEAQ. The length of the CDR3 is 12 residues. V was clipped by 0 bases and J by 8 bases, with 6 bases between them.

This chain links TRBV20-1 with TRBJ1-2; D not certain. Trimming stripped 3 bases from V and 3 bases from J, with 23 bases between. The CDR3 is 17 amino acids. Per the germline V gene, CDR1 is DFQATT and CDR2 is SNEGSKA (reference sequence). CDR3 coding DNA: TGCAGTGCTAGCTCGGGAACACGGACCGCGCGAGACTATGGCTACACCTTC. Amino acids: CSASSGTRTARDYGYTF.

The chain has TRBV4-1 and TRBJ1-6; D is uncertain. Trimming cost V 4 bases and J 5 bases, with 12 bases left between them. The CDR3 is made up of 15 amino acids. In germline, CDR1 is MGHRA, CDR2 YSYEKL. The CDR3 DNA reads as TGCGCCAGCAGCCCCCAGGTCGGACATAATTCACCCCTCCACTTT. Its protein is CASSPQVGHNSPLHF.

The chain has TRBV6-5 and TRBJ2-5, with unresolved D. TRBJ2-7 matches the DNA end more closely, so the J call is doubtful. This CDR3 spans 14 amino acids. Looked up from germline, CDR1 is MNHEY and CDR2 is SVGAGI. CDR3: CASSYSMGNYEQYF. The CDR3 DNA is TGTGCCAGCAGTTACTCGATGGGAAATTACGAGCAGTACTTC.

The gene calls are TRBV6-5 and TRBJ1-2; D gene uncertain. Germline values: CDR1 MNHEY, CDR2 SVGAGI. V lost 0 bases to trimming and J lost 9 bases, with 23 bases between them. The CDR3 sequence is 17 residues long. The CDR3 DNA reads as TGTGCCAGCAGTTACTCGTGGACGCGTAAGGGTGCCCTGAGCTACACCTTC. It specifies CASSYSWTRKGALSYTF.

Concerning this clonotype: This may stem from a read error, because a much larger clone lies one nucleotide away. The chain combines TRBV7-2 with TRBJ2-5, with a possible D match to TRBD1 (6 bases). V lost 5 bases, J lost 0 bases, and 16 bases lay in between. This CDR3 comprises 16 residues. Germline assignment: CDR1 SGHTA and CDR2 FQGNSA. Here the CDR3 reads CASSKTPQGYQETQYF. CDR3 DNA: TGTGCCAGCAGCAAGACACCGCAGGGGTACCAAGAGACCCAGTACTTC.

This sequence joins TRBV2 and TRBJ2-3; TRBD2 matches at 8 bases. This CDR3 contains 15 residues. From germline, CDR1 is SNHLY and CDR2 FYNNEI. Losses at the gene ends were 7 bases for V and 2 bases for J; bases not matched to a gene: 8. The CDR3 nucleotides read TGTGCCAGCACCACCGCCGGGGGGGCCACAGATACGCAGTATTTT. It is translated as CASTTAGGATDTQYF.

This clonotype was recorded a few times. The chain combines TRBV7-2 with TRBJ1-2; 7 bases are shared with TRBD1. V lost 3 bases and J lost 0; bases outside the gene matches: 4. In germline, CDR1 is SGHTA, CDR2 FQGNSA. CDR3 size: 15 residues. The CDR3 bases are TGTGCCAGCAGCTTGTCCGGGACAGCTAACTATGGCTACACCTTC. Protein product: CASSLSGTANYGYTF. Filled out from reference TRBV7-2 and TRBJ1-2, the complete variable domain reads GAGVSQSPSNKVTEKGKDVELRCDPISGHTALYWYRQSLGQGLEFLIYFQGNSAPDKSGLPSDRFSAERTGGSVSTLTIQRTQQEDSAVYLCASSLSGTANYGYTFGSGTRLTVV.

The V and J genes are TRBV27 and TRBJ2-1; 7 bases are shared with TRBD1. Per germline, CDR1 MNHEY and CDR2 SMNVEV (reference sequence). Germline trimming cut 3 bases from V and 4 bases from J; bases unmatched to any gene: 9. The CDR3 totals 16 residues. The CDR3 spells CASSLRAPGQYNEQFF. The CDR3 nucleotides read TGTGCCAGCAGTTTGAGGGCCCCGGGACAGTACAATGAGCAGTTCTTC.